These 32 T cell receptor beta chains were all obtained from the same sample, sequenced in a study of shared clonotypes between healthy human individuals. CD8 cells classed as naive were CD45RO-negative and positively selected for CCR7, excluding terminally differentiated effector memory CD45RA+ cells. Generated by immunoSEQ multiplex PCR, the TCRdb table keeps only in-frame clones and is missing some. The sample has about 2.1 million clones, 85% to 95% seen once. Sequencing used naive CD8+ T cells from PBMCs. Receptor source: a man aged 18 to 30 in good health. Some clones in this sample may be carry-over from other donors' samples.

Comment on this clone: Other nucleotide sequences from this sample produce the same CDR3. The chain carries TRBV11-2 and TRBJ2-5; tentative D call: TRBD1 (6 bases). CDR3 size: 14 residues. The V end was cut by 3 bases, the J end by 5 bases, with 13 bases between. Germline CDR1 reads SGHAT; CDR2 reads FQNNGV. The CDR3: CASSFPGAGETQYF. The CDR3 DNA reads as TGTGCCAGCAGCTTCCCAGGGGCTGGGGAGACCCAGTACTTC.

The chain is built from TRBV30 and TRBJ1-5; tentatively, D is TRBD1 (6 bases). This CDR3 has 14 residues. CDR1 GTSNPN and CDR2 SVGIG come from the germline V gene (reference sequence). V was cut by 3 bases and J by 7 bases, with 16 bases left in between. CDR3 sequence: CAWRGGGRDQPQHF. In DNA, the CDR3 is TGTGCCTGGAGAGGGGGGGGCAGGGACCAGCCCCAGCATTTT. The complete variable domain, with remaining parts taken from reference TRBV30 and TRBJ1-5, reads SQTIHQWPATLVQPVGSPLSLECTVEGTSNPNLYWYRQAAGRGLQLLFYSVGIGQISSEVPQNLSASRPQDRQFILSSKKLLLSDSGFYLCAWRGGGRDQPQHFGDGTRLSIL.

V usage is TRBV7-9 and J usage is TRBJ1-5; no clear D. Trimming removed 5 bases at V and 10 bases at J, with 12 bases between. CDR1 is SEHNR and CDR2 is FQNEAQ in the germline V gene (reference sequence). This CDR3 comprises 12 residues. Here the CDR3 DNA reads TGTGCCAGCAGCAGTTCGGTTGGTCCCCAGCATTTT. Translating it yields CASSSSVGPQHF.

The chain uses TRBV5-1 and TRBJ1-1; a possible D gene is TRBD1 (5 bases). The germline V and J ends were trimmed by 0 bases and 4 bases, with 19 bases remaining between them. CDR1 is SGHRS and CDR2 is YFSETQ in the germline V gene. The CDR3 consists of 17 residues. CDR3 bases: TGCGCCAGCAGCTTGGCCCCAGGGACGGTTGCGGGCACTGAAGCTTTCTTT. Translation gives CASSLAPGTVAGTEAFF.

The gene calls are TRBV4-3 and TRBJ1-3, with D unresolved. The CDR3 runs to 16 residues. With 0 bases removed from V and 0 bases from J, the gap between germline ends came to 9 bases. Looked up from germline, CDR1 is LGHNA and CDR2 is YSLEER. CDR3 amino acids: CASSQDRWFSGNTIYF. Written as DNA, the CDR3 is TGCGCCAGCAGCCAAGATCGGTGGTTCTCTGGAAACACCATATATTTT.

J is TRBJ2-3 and V is TRBV27; D unclear. Germline values: CDR1 MNHEY, CDR2 SMNVEV (reference sequence). The CDR3 is 14 amino acids. The V gene lost 1 base and the J gene lost 2 bases, with 7 bases spanning the gap. The CDR3 here is CASSLWVTTDTQYF. The CDR3 nucleotides read TGTGCCAGCAGTTTATGGGTCACCACAGATACGCAGTATTTT.

This clone has only a few counts. The DNA of the CDR3 is TGTGCCAGCACCGCCGAGGCAGAGTCTGGCTACACCTTC. Translated: CASTAEAESGYTF. The rearrangement joins TRBV5-4 to TRBJ1-2; D is undetermined. Looked up from germline, CDR1 is SGHNT and CDR2 is YYREEE (reference sequence). The V end was cut by 6 bases, the J end by 7 bases, with 16 bases between. The CDR3 spans 13 residues.

This clone was found a few times. V gene TRBV7-9 combines with J gene TRBJ1-5; D unresolved. V lost 2 bases to trimming and J lost 7 bases, with 6 bases between them. This CDR3 region has 12 residues. Germline V gene data show CDR1 as SEHNR and CDR2 as FQNEAQ (reference sequence). CDR3 DNA sequence: TGTGCCAGCAGCTTACAAACACAGCCCCAGCATTTT. Its protein product is CASSLQTQPQHF.

The J gene is TRBJ1-5, the V gene TRBV5-6, with a weak D call TRBD1 (6 bases). The germline CDR1 and CDR2 sequences are SGHDT and YYEEEE. V shed 4 bases and J shed 7 bases, with 12 bases lying between them. This CDR3 contains 13 residues. The CDR3 bases are TGTGCCAGCAGCCGTGGGGGCGGGCAGCCCCAGCATTTT. Protein product: CASSRGGGQPQHF.

This rearrangement joins TRBV4-1 to TRBJ2-7; 9 nucleotides agree with TRBD2. CDR1 and CDR2 from the germline V gene are MGHRA and YSYEKL. The CDR3 loop spans 15 amino acids. V shed 4 bases and J 4 bases; nucleotides not matched to a gene: 8. The CDR3 reads CASSPGSGSFYEQYF. The CDR3 nucleotides are TGCGCCAGCAGCCCCGGTAGCGGGAGTTTTTACGAGCAGTACTTC.

Of note for this clone: The same CDR3 arises from other DNA sequences in this sample as well. V and J are TRBV19 and TRBJ1-5, with no clear D. The CDR3 has 14 residues. Germline assignment: CDR1 LNHDA and CDR2 SQIVND (reference sequence). V lost 3 bases to trimming and J lost 1 base, with 7 bases between them. CDR3 protein: CASSIGPSNQPQHF. CDR3 sequence (DNA): TGTGCCAGTAGTATCGGGCCAAGCAATCAGCCCCAGCATTTT.

The genes are TRBV9 and TRBJ2-7; possibly TRBD2 for D (6 bases). This CDR3 region has 17 residues. Germline V gene lookup returns CDR1 SGDLS and CDR2 YYNGEE. V lost 3 bases and J 0 bases, leaving 19 bases between the germline ends. The CDR3, as DNA: TGTGCCAGCAGCGCCACAGCCGGGAGCACCGCCTCCTACGAGCAGTACTTC. Its translation is CASSATAGSTASYEQYF.

The chain links TRBV7-9 to TRBJ2-3; D uncertain. V shed 4 bases and J shed 2 bases, with 10 bases lying between them. Germline CDR1 and CDR2: SEHNR and FQNEAQ (reference sequence). The CDR3 extends over 14 amino acids. The CDR3 protein is CASSSDLLTDTQYF. In DNA, the CDR3 is TGTGCCAGCAGCTCCGACCTACTCACAGATACGCAGTATTTT.

The chain carries TRBV4-1 and TRBJ2-7; 8 positions agree with TRBD1. With 0 bases clipped from V and 3 bases from J, the junction kept 7 bases outside the gene matches. The CDR3 runs to 16 residues. Germline-derived CDR1 and CDR2 are MGHRA and YSYEKL. In nucleotides, the CDR3 is TGCGCCAGCAGCCAAGAACTGACAGGGGCAAGCTACGAGCAGTACTTC. Its translation is CASSQELTGASYEQYF.

This sequence joins TRBV28 and TRBJ2-1; 14 bases align to TRBD2. CDR1 is MDHEN and CDR2 is SYDVKM in the germline V gene. This CDR3 has 15 residues. The junction had 5 bases not matched to a gene; V was cut back by 6 bases and J by 7 bases. CDR3 sequence reads: CASSRGLAGGNEQFF. The CDR3 DNA is TGTGCCAGCAGCCGTGGACTAGCGGGAGGAAATGAGCAGTTCTTC.

The chain employs TRBV7-9 and TRBJ2-7; D gene uncertain. The CDR3 runs to 12 residues. The germline V and J ends were trimmed by 5 bases and 6 bases, with 11 bases remaining between them. Germline CDR1 and CDR2: SEHNR and FQNEAQ (reference sequence). For the CDR3, the DNA is TGTGCCAGCAGCCAACCGCTAGGCGAGCAGTACTTC. It yields the protein CASSQPLGEQYF.

The CDR3 coding sequence is TGTGCCAGCAGTAGGACAGGGGAGGCCTACGAGCAGTACTTC. Its protein product is CASSRTGEAYEQYF. The rearrangement joins TRBV6-5 to TRBJ2-7; 9 positions match TRBD1. The germline V gene encodes CDR1 MNHEY and CDR2 SVGAGI. With V trimmed by 5 bases and J by 2 bases, 4 bases remained unmatched. This CDR3 is 14 amino acids long.

The chain joins TRBV19 to TRBJ2-1; 10 positions agree with TRBD2. This CDR3 comprises 19 residues. V shed 5 bases, J shed 4 bases, and the junction held 17 bases outside the gene matches. Germline lookup yields CDR1 LNHDA and CDR2 SQIVND (reference sequence). The CDR3 coding sequence is TGTGCCAGTAGTTATGGGCCGGGGTCTAGCGGGAGTGTGTACAATGAGCAGTTCTTC. This codes for CASSYGPGSSGSVYNEQFF. Looking up the rest from reference TRBV19 and TRBJ2-1 gives the full variable domain: DGGITQSPKYLFRKEGQNVTLSCEQNLNHDAMYWYRQDPGQGLRLIYYSQIVNDFQKGDIAEGYSVSREKKESFPLTVTSAQKNPTAFYLCASSYGPGSSGSVYNEQFFGPGTRLTVL.

CDR3 sequence (DNA): TGCGCCAGCAGCTTGATAGGTTTGGGTTCCAACACTGAAGCTTTCTTT. Translated, it gives CASSLIGLGSNTEAFF. V is TRBV5-1 and J is TRBJ1-1; the D is unclear. The CDR3 totals 16 residues. The V gene lost 1 base and the J gene lost 2 bases, with 15 bases spanning the gap. From germline, CDR1 is SGHRS and CDR2 YFSETQ.

The chain combines TRBV2 with TRBJ1-5; D perhaps matches TRBD1 (6 bases). There are 16 residues in the CDR3. Germline V gene sequence: CDR1 SNHLY, CDR2 FYNNEI. Trimming stripped 2 bases from V and 2 bases from J, with 13 bases between. The CDR3 spells CASSESVTGGNQPQHF. For the CDR3, the DNA is TGTGCCAGCAGTGAATCCGTGACAGGAGGCAATCAGCCCCAGCATTTT.

This chain links TRBV4-1 with TRBJ2-1, with TRBD1 matching 9 bases. V trimming: 4 bases; J trimming: 2 bases; junction bases outside the gene matches: 3. In germline, CDR1 is MGHRA, CDR2 YSYEKL. The CDR3 covers 15 residues. For the CDR3, the DNA is TGCGCCAGCAGCCCACGACAGGGGGCCTACAATGAGCAGTTCTTC. Encoded protein: CASSPRQGAYNEQFF.

This rearrangement joins TRBV7-3 to TRBJ2-1, with TRBD2 matching over 11 bases. The CDR3 totals 15 residues. Germline assignment: CDR1 SGHTA and CDR2 FQGTGA. V lost 5 bases to trimming and J lost 4 bases; unmatched junction nucleotides: 4. The DNA of the CDR3 is TGTGCCAGCAGCATAGCGGGAGGGCCTTACAATGAGCAGTTCTTC. Translating gives CASSIAGGPYNEQFF.

The chain has TRBV2 and TRBJ2-1; TRBD2 aligns across 7 bases. CDR1 and CDR2 from the germline V gene are SNHLY and FYNNEI. V lost 6 bases, J lost 4 bases, and 9 bases stayed unmatched. The CDR3 is 15 residues long. Here the CDR3 DNA reads TGTGCCAGCAGGGCAACCGGGACTACATACAATGAGCAGTTCTTC. As protein: CASRATGTTYNEQFF.

The genes are TRBV4-1 and TRBJ2-7; 7 bases align to TRBD1. The CDR3 extends over 15 amino acids. CDR1 is MGHRA and CDR2 is YSYEKL in the germline V gene. After removal of 3 bases from V and 4 bases from J, the junction contained 9 bases not matched to a gene. The CDR3 loop reads CASSQITLGQYEQYF. The CDR3 nucleotides read TGCGCCAGCAGCCAGATCACCCTGGGACAGTACGAGCAGTACTTC.

This clone has a single count. This sample also contains other DNA sequences that code for the same CDR3. The chain joins TRBV7-8 to TRBJ2-1; 9 bases fit TRBD1. Germline trimming cut 3 bases from V and 4 bases from J; bases unmatched to any gene: 1. CDR3 length: 14 residues. CDR1 and CDR2 from the germline V gene are SGHVS and FQNEAQ. The CDR3 nucleotides read TGTGCCAGCAGCTTGGACAGGGGATACAATGAGCAGTTCTTC. Translating gives CASSLDRGYNEQFF.

This clone is a singleton in its sample. The chain joins TRBV15 to TRBJ2-3; 8 bases are a match to TRBD2. Germline V gene data show CDR1 as LNHNV and CDR2 as YYDKDF (reference sequence). The CDR3 loop spans 15 amino acids. The V segment lost 2 bases and the J segment 3 bases; nucleotides outside the gene matches: 4. The CDR3 DNA follows: TGTGCCACCAGCAGAAGGACTAGCTTAACAGATACGCAGTATTTT. It codes for CATSRRTSLTDTQYF.

This sequence joins TRBV7-6 and TRBJ2-7; 8 nucleotides match TRBD1. Germline V lookup: CDR1 SGHVS, CDR2 FNYEAQ. The ends lost 1 base at V and 5 bases at J; junction bases unmatched: 7. This CDR3 is built from 15 residues. The CDR3 loop is CASSLVGTGDDEQYF. The CDR3 nucleotides are TGTGCCAGCAGCTTAGTAGGGACAGGCGACGACGAGCAGTACTTC.

This chain uses TRBV27 with TRBJ2-2, with 9 nucleotides matching TRBD2. From germline, CDR1 is MNHEY and CDR2 SMNVEV (reference sequence). CDR3 length: 15 residues. Trimming at V came to 3 bases and at J to 6 bases, leaving 5 bases not matched to a gene. CDR3: CASSFGSGSSGELFF. The CDR3 DNA sequence: TGTGCCAGCAGTTTTGGTAGCGGGAGCTCCGGGGAGCTGTTTTTT.

The J gene is TRBJ2-5, the V gene TRBV7-3; 11 bases are shared with TRBD1. Germline V gives CDR1 SGHTA, CDR2 FQGTGA. With V trimmed by 4 bases and J by 5 bases, 9 bases remained unmatched. The CDR3 consists of 16 residues. CDR3 in DNA: TGTGCCAGCAGCTCCGCGGGGACAGGGGGTGGGGAGACCCAGTACTTC. Translating gives CASSSAGTGGGETQYF. Variable domain in full (rest from reference TRBV7-3 and TRBJ2-5): GAGVSQTPSNKVTEKGKYVELRCDPISGHTALYWYRQSLGQGPEFLIYFQGTGAADDSGLPNDRFFAVRPEGSVSTLKIQRTERGDSAVYLCASSSAGTGGGETQYFGPGTRLLVL.

The J gene is TRBJ1-2, the V gene TRBV4-1; perhaps TRBD1 as D (6 bases). Germline V lookup: CDR1 MGHRA, CDR2 YSYEKL. V lost 1 base, J lost 8 bases, and 20 bases lay in between. The CDR3 covers 16 residues. The CDR3 nucleotides read TGCGCCAGCAGCCAAGGGGACATTCCGGGGAGAGTCGGCTACACCTTC. Its protein product is CASSQGDIPGRVGYTF.

This chain uses TRBV9 with TRBJ2-7; D is undetermined. The germline V gene encodes CDR1 SGDLS and CDR2 YYNGEE. The CDR3 totals 13 residues. V was trimmed by 4 bases and J by 5 bases, leaving 13 bases between them. The chain's CDR3 is CASSLTPWNEQYF. The CDR3 nucleotides are TGTGCCAGCAGCCTGACCCCTTGGAACGAGCAGTACTTC.

This clone was seen a single time. V is TRBV9 and J is TRBJ2-6, with 13 bases fitting TRBD2. Germline loops: CDR1 SGDLS, CDR2 YYNGEE. The V segment lost 4 bases and the J segment 3 bases; nucleotides outside the gene matches: 4. The CDR3 totals 17 residues. CDR3 nucleotide sequence: TGTGCCAGCAGCCTATGGACTAGCGGGAGTGGGGCCAACGTCCTGACTTTC. Amino acids: CASSLWTSGSGANVLTF.